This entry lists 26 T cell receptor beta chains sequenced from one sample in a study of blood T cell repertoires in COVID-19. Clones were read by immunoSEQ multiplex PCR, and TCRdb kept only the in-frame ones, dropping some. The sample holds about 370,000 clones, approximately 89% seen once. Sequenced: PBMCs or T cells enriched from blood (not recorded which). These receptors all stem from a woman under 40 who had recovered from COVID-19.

CDR3 sequence reads: CASSPYGGGSEKLFF. The CDR3, as DNA: TGTGCCAGCTCACCATACGGAGGTGGGAGTGAAAAACTGTTTTTT. This rearrangement joins TRBV18 to TRBJ1-4; no firm D call. Germline-derived CDR1 and CDR2 are KGHSH and LQKENI. V shed 2 bases and J shed 7 bases, with 14 bases lying between them. The CDR3 spans 15 residues.

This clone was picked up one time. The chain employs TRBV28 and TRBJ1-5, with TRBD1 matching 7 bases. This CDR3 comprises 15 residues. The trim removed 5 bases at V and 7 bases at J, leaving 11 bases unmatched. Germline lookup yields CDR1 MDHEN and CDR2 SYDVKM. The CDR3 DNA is TGTGCCAGCAGTCCGGGGACCCTCAGGGGGCAGCCCCAGCATTTT. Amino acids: CASSPGTLRGQPQHF.

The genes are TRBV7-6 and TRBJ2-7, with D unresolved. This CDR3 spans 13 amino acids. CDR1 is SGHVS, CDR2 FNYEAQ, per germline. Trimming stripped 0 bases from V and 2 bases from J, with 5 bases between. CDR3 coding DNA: TGTGCCAGCAGCTTAGCGCCGGCCTACGAGCAGTACTTC. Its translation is CASSLAPAYEQYF. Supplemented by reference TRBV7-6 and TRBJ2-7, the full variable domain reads GAGVSQSPRYKVTKRGQDVALRCDPISGHVSLYWYRQALGQGPEFLTYFNYEAQQDKSGLPNDRFSAERPEGSISTLTIQRTEQRDSAMYRCASSLAPAYEQYFGPGTRLTVT.

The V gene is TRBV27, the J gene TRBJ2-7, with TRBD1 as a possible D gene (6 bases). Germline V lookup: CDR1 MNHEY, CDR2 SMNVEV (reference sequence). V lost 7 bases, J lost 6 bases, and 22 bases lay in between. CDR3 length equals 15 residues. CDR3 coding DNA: TGTGCCAGCAAATATACTAGAGGGGGTACGGGCGAGCAGTACTTC. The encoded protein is CASKYTRGGTGEQYF.

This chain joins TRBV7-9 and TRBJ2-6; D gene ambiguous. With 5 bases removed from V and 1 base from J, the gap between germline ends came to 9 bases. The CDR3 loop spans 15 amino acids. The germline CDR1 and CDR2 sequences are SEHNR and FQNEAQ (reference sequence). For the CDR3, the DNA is TGTGCCAGCAGCGCCGCAGGATCTGGGGCCAACGTCCTGACTTTC. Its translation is CASSAAGSGANVLTF.

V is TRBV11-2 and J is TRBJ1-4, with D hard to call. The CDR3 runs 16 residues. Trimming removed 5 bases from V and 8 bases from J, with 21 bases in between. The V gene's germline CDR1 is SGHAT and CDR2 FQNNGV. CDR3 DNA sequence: TGTGCCAGCAGCCAACACCGTGGGTCGGGTTTCGAAAAACTGTTTTTT. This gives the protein CASSQHRGSGFEKLFF. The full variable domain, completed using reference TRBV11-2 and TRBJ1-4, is EAGVAQSPRYKIIEKRQSVAFWCNPISGHATLYWYQQILGQGPKLLIQFQNNGVVDDSQLPKDRFSAERLKGVDSTLKIQPAKLEDSAVYLCASSQHRGSGFEKLFFGSGTQLSVL.

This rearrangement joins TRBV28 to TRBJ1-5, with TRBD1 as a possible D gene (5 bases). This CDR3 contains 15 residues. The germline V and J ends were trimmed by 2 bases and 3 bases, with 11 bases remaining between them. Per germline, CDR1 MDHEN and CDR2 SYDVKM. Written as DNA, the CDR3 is TGTGCCAGCAGTTTAGACAGCCGGGCCAATCAGCCCCAGCATTTT. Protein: CASSLDSRANQPQHF.

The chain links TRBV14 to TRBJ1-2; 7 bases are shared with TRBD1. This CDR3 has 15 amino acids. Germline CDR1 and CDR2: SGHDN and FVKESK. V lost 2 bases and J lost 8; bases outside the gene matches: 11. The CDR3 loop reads CASSQFKGAPGGYTF. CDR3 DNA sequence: TGTGCCAGCAGCCAATTTAAGGGGGCCCCGGGAGGCTACACCTTC.

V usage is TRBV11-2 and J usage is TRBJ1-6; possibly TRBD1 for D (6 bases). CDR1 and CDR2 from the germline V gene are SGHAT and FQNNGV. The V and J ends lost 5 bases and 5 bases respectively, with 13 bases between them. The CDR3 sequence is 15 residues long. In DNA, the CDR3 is TGTGCCAGCAGCAGACCAGACAGGAATAATTCACCCCTCCACTTT. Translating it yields CASSRPDRNNSPLHF.

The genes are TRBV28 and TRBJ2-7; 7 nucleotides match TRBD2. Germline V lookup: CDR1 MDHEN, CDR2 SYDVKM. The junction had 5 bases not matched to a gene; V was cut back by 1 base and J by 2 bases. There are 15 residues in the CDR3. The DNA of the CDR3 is TGTGCCAGCAGTTTATCGGGACTACTCACCTACGAGCAGTACTTC. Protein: CASSLSGLLTYEQYF. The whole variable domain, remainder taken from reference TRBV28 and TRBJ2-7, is DVKVTQSSRYLVKRTGEKVFLECVQDMDHENMFWYRQDPGLGLRLIYFSYDVKMKEKGDIPEGYSVSREKKERFSLILESASTNQTSMYLCASSLSGLLTYEQYFGPGTRLTVT.

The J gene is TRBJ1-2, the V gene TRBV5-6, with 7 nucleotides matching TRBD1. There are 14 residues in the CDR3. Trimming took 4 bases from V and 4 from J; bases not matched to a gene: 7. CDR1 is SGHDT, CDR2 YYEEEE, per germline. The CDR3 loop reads CASSRQTGFYGYTF. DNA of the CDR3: TGTGCCAGCAGCCGACAGACAGGGTTCTATGGCTACACCTTC.

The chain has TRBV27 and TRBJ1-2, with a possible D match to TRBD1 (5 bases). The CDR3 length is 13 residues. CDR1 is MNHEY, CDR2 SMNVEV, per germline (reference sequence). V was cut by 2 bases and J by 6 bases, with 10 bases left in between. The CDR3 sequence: CASSLRGSHGYTF. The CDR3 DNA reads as TGTGCCAGCAGTTTAAGGGGATCCCATGGCTACACCTTC.

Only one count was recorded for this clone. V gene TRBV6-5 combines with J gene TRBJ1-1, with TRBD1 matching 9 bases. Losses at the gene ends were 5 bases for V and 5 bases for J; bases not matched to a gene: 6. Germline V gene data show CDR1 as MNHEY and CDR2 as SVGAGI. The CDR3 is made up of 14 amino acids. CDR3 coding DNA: TGTGCCAGCAGTCGAGGGACAGGGAGGACTGAAGCTTTCTTT. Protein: CASSRGTGRTEAFF.

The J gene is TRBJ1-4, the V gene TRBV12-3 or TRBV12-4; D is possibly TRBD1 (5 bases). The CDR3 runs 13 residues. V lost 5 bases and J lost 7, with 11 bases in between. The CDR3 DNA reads TGTGCCAGCAGTACCAGGGTTGGTGAAAAACTGTTTTTT. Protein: CASSTRVGEKLFF.

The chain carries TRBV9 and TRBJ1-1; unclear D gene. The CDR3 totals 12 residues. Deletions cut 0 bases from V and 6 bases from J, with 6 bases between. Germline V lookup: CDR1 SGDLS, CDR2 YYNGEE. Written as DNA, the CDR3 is TGTGCCAGCAGCGTAGATGGAGCTGAAGCTTTCTTT. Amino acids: CASSVDGAEAFF.

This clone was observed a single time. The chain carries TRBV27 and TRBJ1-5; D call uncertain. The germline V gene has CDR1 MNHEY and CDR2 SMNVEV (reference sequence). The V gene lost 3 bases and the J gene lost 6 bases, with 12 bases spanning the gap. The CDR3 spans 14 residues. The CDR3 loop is CASSFSGWGQPQHF. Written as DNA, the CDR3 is TGTGCCAGCAGTTTTTCGGGATGGGGTCAGCCCCAGCATTTT.

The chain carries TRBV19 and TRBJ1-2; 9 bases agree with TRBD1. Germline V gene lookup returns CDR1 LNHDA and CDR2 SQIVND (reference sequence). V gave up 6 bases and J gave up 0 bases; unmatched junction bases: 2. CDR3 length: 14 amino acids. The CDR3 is CASRDRGANYGYTF. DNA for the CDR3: TGTGCCAGTAGGGACAGGGGAGCTAACTATGGCTACACCTTC. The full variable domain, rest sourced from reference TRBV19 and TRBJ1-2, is DGGITQSPKYLFRKEGQNVTLSCEQNLNHDAMYWYRQDPGQGLRLIYYSQIVNDFQKGDIAEGYSVSREKKESFPLTVTSAQKNPTAFYLCASRDRGANYGYTFGSGTRLTVV.

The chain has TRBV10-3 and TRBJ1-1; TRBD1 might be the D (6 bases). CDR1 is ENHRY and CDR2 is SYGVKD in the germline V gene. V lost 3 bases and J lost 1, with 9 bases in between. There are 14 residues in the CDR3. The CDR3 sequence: CAISDLTGNTEAFF. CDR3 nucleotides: TGTGCCATCAGTGACCTGACAGGGAACACTGAAGCTTTCTTT.

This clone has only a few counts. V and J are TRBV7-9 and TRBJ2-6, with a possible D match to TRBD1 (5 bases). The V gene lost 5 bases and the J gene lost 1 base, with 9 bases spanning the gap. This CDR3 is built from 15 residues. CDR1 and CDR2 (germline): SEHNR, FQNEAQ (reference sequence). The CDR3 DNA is TGTGCCAGCAGCCACAGGTCTTCTGGGGCCAACGTCCTGACTTTC. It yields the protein CASSHRSSGANVLTF.

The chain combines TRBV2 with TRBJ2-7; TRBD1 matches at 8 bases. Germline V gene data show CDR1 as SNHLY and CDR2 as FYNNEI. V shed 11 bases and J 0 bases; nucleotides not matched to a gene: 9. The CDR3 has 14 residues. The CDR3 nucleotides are TGTGCCGGATTTAGGACAGGGAGCTCCTACGAGCAGTACTTC. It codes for CAGFRTGSSYEQYF.

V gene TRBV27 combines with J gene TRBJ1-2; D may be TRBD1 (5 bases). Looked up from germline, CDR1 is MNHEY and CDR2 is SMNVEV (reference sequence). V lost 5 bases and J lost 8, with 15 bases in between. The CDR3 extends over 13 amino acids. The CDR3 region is CASSEGRWSGYTF. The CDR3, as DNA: TGTGCCAGCAGTGAGGGGAGGTGGTCCGGCTACACCTTC.

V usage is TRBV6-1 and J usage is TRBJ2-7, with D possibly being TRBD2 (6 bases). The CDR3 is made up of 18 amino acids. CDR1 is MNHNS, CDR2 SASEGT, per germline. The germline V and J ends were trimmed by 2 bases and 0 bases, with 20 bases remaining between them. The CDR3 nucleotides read TGTGCCAGCAGTGAACCCCTTTGGCCGGGACTGGGCTCCTACGAGCAGTACTTC. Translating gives CASSEPLWPGLGSYEQYF.

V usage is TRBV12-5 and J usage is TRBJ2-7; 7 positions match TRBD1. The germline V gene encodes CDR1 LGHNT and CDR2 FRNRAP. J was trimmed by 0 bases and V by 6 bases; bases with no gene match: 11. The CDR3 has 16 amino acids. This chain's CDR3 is CASGRDSLYVSYEQYF. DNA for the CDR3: TGTGCTAGTGGAAGGGACAGTCTTTACGTCTCCTACGAGCAGTACTTC.

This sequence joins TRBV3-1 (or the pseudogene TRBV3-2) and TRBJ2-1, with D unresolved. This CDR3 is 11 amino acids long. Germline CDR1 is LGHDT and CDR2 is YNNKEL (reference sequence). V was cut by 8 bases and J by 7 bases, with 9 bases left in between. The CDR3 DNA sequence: TGTGCCAGCGCGGCGGCTAATGAGCAGTTCTTC. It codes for CASAAANEQFF.

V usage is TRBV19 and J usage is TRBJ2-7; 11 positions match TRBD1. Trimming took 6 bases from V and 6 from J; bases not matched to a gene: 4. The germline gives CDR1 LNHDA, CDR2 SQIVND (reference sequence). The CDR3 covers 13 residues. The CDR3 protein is CASSTDRGREQYF. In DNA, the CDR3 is TGTGCCAGTAGCACGGACAGGGGGCGCGAGCAGTACTTC.

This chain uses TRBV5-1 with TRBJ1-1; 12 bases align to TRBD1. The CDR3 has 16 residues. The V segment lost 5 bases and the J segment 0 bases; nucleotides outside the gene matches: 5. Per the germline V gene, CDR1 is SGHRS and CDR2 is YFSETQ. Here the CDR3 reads CASRAGTGGMNTEAFF. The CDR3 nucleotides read TGCGCCAGCAGGGCCGGGACAGGGGGCATGAACACTGAAGCTTTCTTT.